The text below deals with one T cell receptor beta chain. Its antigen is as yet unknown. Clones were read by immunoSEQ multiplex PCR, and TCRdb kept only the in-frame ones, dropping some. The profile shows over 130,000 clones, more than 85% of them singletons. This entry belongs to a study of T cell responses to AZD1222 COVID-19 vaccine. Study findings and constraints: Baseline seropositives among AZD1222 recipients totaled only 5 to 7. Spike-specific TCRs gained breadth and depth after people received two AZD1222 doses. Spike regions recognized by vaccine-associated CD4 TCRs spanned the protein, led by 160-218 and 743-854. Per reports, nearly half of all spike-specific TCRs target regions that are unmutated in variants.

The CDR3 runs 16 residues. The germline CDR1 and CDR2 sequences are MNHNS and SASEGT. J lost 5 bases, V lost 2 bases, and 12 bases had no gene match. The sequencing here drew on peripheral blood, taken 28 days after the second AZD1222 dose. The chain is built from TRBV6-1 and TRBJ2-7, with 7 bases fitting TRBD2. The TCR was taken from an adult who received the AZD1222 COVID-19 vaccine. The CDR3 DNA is TGTGCCAGCAGTGAATTTGTGGGAGGGCACGGTGACGAGCAGTACTTC. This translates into CASSEFVGGHGDEQYF.